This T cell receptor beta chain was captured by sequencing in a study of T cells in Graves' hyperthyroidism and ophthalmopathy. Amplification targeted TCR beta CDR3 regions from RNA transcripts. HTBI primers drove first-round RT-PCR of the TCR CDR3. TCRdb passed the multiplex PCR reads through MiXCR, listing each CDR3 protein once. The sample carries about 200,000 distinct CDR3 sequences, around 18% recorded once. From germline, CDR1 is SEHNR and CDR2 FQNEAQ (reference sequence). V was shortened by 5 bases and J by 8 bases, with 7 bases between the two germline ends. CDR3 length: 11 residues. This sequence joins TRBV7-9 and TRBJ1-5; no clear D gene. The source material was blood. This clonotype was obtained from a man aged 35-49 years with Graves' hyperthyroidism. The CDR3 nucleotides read TGTGCCAGCAGCCCTATTGAGCCCCAGCATTTT. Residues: CASSPIEPQHF.